This TCR beta chain was found in a study of cytomegalovirus exposure and HLA in healthy donors (dated by TCRdb to about 2017). Background for the entire study: In an earlier analysis of roughly 590 of the donors, 250 to 350 Gb of sequence data and 120 million or so unique TCR beta sequences from about 190 million T cells were reported. Because of strong linkage in the cohort, 4 to 6 DR-DQ haplotypes were treated as single units for association and clustering. To decide whether each TCR beta V gene segment behaved as functional or pseudogenic, an earlier analysis of 587 of the donors relied on high-throughput TCR beta sequencing. Around 320 gigabases of sequencing data and 70 million to 85 million unique TCR sequences were included in an early release covering under 650 HLA-typed donors. A later genetic analysis used genome-wide SNP genotypes for about 65% of the roughly 670 donors, treating that subset as a discovery cohort. Rather than using new phenotypic data, the later analysis identified candidate immune exposures from TCR beta sequences and from how often those sequences occurred across donors. To predict cytomegalovirus infection status, the study brought together high-throughput TCR immunosequencing, statistical association of individual TCRs with disease status, and machine learning. A later analysis re-examined previously published TCR beta repertoires from more than 650 donors and added high-resolution HLA genotyping to investigate patterns of TCR occurrence. Both class I and class II loci were covered by HLA typing, at four-digit resolution. Using immunosequencing, the study profiled T cell repertoires from around 670 subjects and related those repertoires to cytomegalovirus serostatus. Of the 398 genotyped donors, over 65% fell in the genetic ancestry cluster associated with self-reported Caucasian donors. Typing coverage differed by locus: A, B, C, DRB1 and DQB1 were typed in about 620-640 donors, DQA1 in about 510, DPA1 in some 570, and DPB1 in 450 to 490. The aim of the study was to test whether cataloging public T cell receptors could identify signatures of past pathogen exposure. All discovery cohort repertoires had been generated using a single sequencing platform. A separate validation cohort of over 95 different subjects was used in addition to the 666-subject first cohort. Alongside the repertoire data, information on donor age, sex, ethnicity and CMV serostatus was compiled. Among some 400 genotyped donors of the cohort, an average of around 240,000 unique TCR beta nucleotide sequences was sequenced per donor, of which about 18% were non-productive.

The cohort consisted of approximately 690 healthy bone marrow donors. At the time of sampling, every cohort member was nominally healthy, though immune exposures that went unrecorded were likely present. The donor was CMV seropositive and belonged to the group of some 290 seropositive cohort members. A peripheral blood sample was collected from each donor, and TCR beta sequencing was performed on peripheral blood mononuclear cells. Genomic DNA was extracted from the blood cell samples with the Qiagen DNeasy Blood Extraction Kit. What the authors observed across the whole study: In a later analysis, the rate of TCR association differed among HLA loci, with DRB1 alleles having the most associated TCRs and HLA-C alleles having the fewest. Because HLA typing was missing for some donors at each locus, association tests included only the typed subset. The classifier was reported to diagnose cytomegalovirus status with high specificity and sensitivity in both the original and validation cohorts. In vitro tests confirmed that a few of the cytomegalovirus-associated TCR beta chains recognize cytomegalovirus antigens. Compared with the roughly 700-donor mean, donors in an Asian-associated ancestry cluster had fewer N-insertions in productive TCRs, according to a later genetic analysis. Assigning TCR associations to individual alleles was difficult when HLA alleles, especially DR and DQ, strongly co-occurred. According to a later analysis, most CMV-associated TCR beta chains appeared to be HLA-restricted, and the HLA associations seemed to be driven largely by CMV exposure. According to the authors, the approach could potentially be generalized to other disease states and immunological phenotypes. A later analysis found that HLA-associated TCR beta chains were more clonally expanded and had lower generation probabilities than equally common non-associated chains. CMV serostatus was the only immune exposure information available for the cohort. The 87-base-pair reads could not distinguish some IMGT-functional V segments, including TRBV6-2 and TRBV6-3, so those segments were excluded. Only TCR beta chains were sequenced in this cohort, and the absence of alpha or paired-chain data limited detectable features. In the study, 150 to 200 TCR beta chains were listed as associated with cytomegalovirus. Sequencing depth was assumed to be roughly uniform across donors in the presence/absence analyses, though that assumption may not hold. Correlated functional status among segregating V segments might be attributable to linkage disequilibrium, but an unknown experimental factor could not be ruled out. A later analysis associated 15,000 to 20,000 TCR beta sequences with specific HLA alleles at a false discovery rate of 0.05. While some public TCRs were present in many individuals, most TCR sequences turned up only very rarely across donors. A group of highly shared sequence variants was considered likely to be a technical artifact of the sequencing pipeline. A later genetic analysis associated a missense DCLRE1C variant with V-gene and J-gene trimming of TCR beta chains, and an independent cohort replicated the association. An earlier analysis of 587 of the donors showed that most TCR beta V segments appeared in productive rearrangements either about 87% or about 30% of the time, which broadly matched IMGT annotations. According to a later analysis, parvovirus B19, influenza, CMV and Epstein-Barr virus appeared linked to several top co-occurrence clusters. Because counts were too low, 15 to 20 rarely observed V segments, including chromosome 9 orphons, were excluded from the earlier analysis of 587 of the donors. A further reported finding was that TCR beta sequences accurately predicted the HLA-A and HLA-B alleles for most subjects in the first cohort.

CDR1 SGDLS and CDR2 YYNGEE are derived from the germline V gene. Reading from cysteine to phenylalanine, the CDR3 counts 14 amino acids. The retained sequence is limited to the CDR3, 42 bases, with the frame set at the first base. From V the trimming removes 7 bases and from J it removes 5 bases, while the gene matches leave 7 bases of the junction unaccounted for. Receptor libraries were prepared by the immunoSEQ multiplex PCR assay. The multiplex PCR relied on a mix of 60 forward primers for TCR Vbeta segments and 13 reverse primers for TCR Jbeta segments. A multiplex PCR assay on genomic DNA amplified the CDR3 region of rearranged TCR beta genes. Amplified TCR beta libraries were sequenced as 87-base-pair reads on the Illumina HiSeq System. Under the source paper's analysis protocol: In a later analysis, around 80 million unique TCR beta chains were counted across the 650 to 700 repertoires, and approximately 11 million of these chains were shared by at least two donors. To remove PCR and sequencing errors, raw reads were error-corrected and collapsed into unique sequences using a nearest-neighbor algorithm that merged closely related sequences. V, D and J gene segments were assigned by aligning CDR3 sequences to IMGT reference sequences. For a sequence to be retained, a match of at least six nucleotides to both a V gene segment and a J gene segment was required. A rearrangement counted as productive if the CDR3 had no stop codons and remained in frame with V and J, and every other rearrangement counted as non-productive. CDR3 was defined by IMGT convention, running from the second conserved V-encoded cysteine to the conserved J-encoded phenylalanine. In an earlier analysis of 550 to 650 of the donors, sequences lacking an unambiguous match to a single V gene segment were excluded. In an earlier analysis of 450 to 750 of the donors, a V segment was called functional when productive rearrangements were above 56.7%, and segregating when the standard deviation between donors exceeded 5%. A statistical classification framework was built to diagnose cytomegalovirus status from the catalog of TCR beta chain sequences. In a later analysis, TCR nucleotide sequences were compared against IMGT/GENE-DB human TR gene sequences so that V and J genes could be assigned. The TCRdist pipeline was used in a later analysis to assign CDR3 sequences and most-parsimonious VDJ recombination scenarios. In a later analysis, each TCR beta chain was defined by its CDR3 amino acid sequence together with its V-gene family, and reads lacking a unique V-gene family were excluded. As a way to deal with suspected cross-contamination and a sequencing artifact, a later analysis dropped 450 to 600 nucleotide sequences that were highly shared and had low generation probability. For each public chain, a later analysis derived a clonal expansion index from normalized ranks of inferred template counts within each repertoire. A later analysis computed generation probabilities with a VDJ recombination model fitted to out-of-frame rearrangements, and checked the results against IGoR. Hypergeometric tests were used in a later analysis to score TCR-TCR, TCR-HLA and TCR-CMV co-occurrence, with a repertoire-size bias correction applied to the TCR pairs. In a later analysis, false discovery rates were estimated by permuting HLA or CMV assignments 20 times. A later analysis grouped co-occurring TCRs with DBSCAN, adding TCRdist sequence similarity when clustering within HLA-allele-positive subsets. Repertoires with fewer than 30,000 or more than 120,000 public chains, plus five repertoires with anomalous nucleotide sharing, were excluded from co-occurrence clustering. TCRdb took this table from immuneACCESS and kept in-frame rearrangements with V and J called. Such tables lack part of the clones; where checked against another copy, unresolved V genes explain under half of the gap, and the rest is unexplained. V and J calls and clone size are given by that table; D and trimming were obtained from the DNA. A total of about 160,000 clones appear in this sample, around three quarters of them only once. The ten largest clones add up to around 7% of the sample.

This clone has only one observation. Which antigen it targets is not known. No much larger clone is present one base from it, and per-base qualities are unavailable. The sequence links TRBV9 to TRBJ2-3, with 10 central nucleotides matching TRBD2. The sequenced sample was PBMCs. The receptor was derived from a middle-aged man in good health and CMV-seropositive. For the CDR3, the sequence is CASQAGGPGDTQYF. The DNA sequence reads TGTGCCAGCCAAGCGGGGGGGCCGGGAGATACGCAGTATTTT.